The clone carrying this T cell receptor beta chain came up a few times. What it recognizes is unknown. This sample was included in a study of cytomegalovirus exposure and HLA in healthy donors. CDR3 length equals 14 residues. CDR1 PRHDT and CDR2 FYEKMQ come from the germline V gene (reference sequence). Trimming stripped 6 bases from V and 2 bases from J, with 14 bases between. Study-wide findings and caveats: Later on, an analysis showed TCR association rates differing by HLA locus, with DRB1 the most and HLA-C the fewest. Relative to equally common others, HLA-associated TCR beta chains showed greater clonal expansion in a later analysis. With later analysis, a missense DCLRE1C variant became linked to TCR beta V- and J-gene trimming.

PCR used 60 Vbeta primers and 13 Jbeta primers. Data came from immunoSEQ multiplex PCR; TCRdb stores just in-frame clones and leaves some out. This sample carries roughly 140,000 clones, 64% of them seen once, and the ten largest clones take around 2.9%. The V and J genes are TRBV13 and TRBJ2-7; D unclear. Sequenced material: PBMCs. This receptor was identified in a woman in her thirties in good health and CMV-seropositive. CDR3 loop: CASRRYSYPYEQYF. The CDR3 DNA is TGTGCCAGCAGGCGATACTCCTACCCCTACGAGCAGTACTTC.